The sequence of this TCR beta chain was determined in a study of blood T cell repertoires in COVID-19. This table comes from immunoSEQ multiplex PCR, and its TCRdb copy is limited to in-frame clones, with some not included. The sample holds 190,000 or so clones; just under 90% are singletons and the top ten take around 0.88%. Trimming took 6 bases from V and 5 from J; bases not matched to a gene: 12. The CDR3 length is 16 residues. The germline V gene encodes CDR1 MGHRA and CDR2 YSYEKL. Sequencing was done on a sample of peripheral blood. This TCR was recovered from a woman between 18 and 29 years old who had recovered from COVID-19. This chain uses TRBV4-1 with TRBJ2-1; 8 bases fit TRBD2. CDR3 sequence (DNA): TGCGCCAGCAGTCAGTTCGAGCGGGAGTATAACAATGAGCAGTTCTTC. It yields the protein CASSQFEREYNNEQFF.